This T cell receptor (beta chain) was documented in a study of tumor-infiltrating lymphocytes in primary liver carcinoma. About the research overall: Staging placed the tumors at T1-T3 N0M0, and they measured about 4 to 10 cm across.

A primer matching the constant region was used to make TCR beta cDNA from approximately 0.55 ug of total RNA. Slightly modified ARM-PCR, run as three nested multiplex PCR rounds, produced the TCR beta libraries. Researchers ran the first two PCR rounds for roughly 10 cycles each with TRBV1-TRBV30 forward primers and a C-beta reverse primer. TCRdb called the multiplex PCR reads again in MiXCR, with one record for every CDR3 protein. The sample holds around 40,000 distinct CDR3 sequences, about three quarters seen once. Comments on this clonotype: The junction does not match germline at one end; this may be a read error.

Both RNA and DNA were isolated together from about 20-30 mg of bulk tissue that had not been sorted. CDR1 is SGHKS and CDR2 is YYEKEE in the germline V gene (reference sequence). This CDR3 spans 15 amino acids. The source of this sequence is a man aged 40-49 years with primary liver carcinoma and hepatitis B virus infection. Sequences were obtained from liver tumor tissue from sampling region 2. Subset specified: tumor region T2, inferior pole. The chain combines TRBV5-5 with TRBJ2-2; TRBD1 is a possible D gene (5 bases). The CDR3 region is CTSSLLQARGGELFF. In DNA form, the CDR3 reads TGTACCAGCAGCTTGCTACAGGCTAGAGGTGGGGAGCTGTTTTTT. Based on the CDR3 plus reference TRBV5-5 and TRBJ2-2, the full variable domain is DAGVTQSPTHLIKTRGQQVTLRCSPISGHKSVSWYQQVLGQGPQFIFQYYEKEERGRGNFPDRFSARQFPNYSSELNVNALLLGDSALYLCTSSLLQARGGELFFGEGSRLTVL.